Sequencing of this T cell receptor beta chain was carried out in a study of blood T cells in healthy people across ages. This CDR3 has 14 amino acids. Germline V gene data show CDR1 as SGHKS and CDR2 as YYEKEE (reference sequence). V was shortened by 4 bases and J by 8 bases, with 16 bases between the two germline ends. Sample-barcoded 5' priming and a J-beta primer mix drove a second PCR of about 6 to 11 cycles. TCRdb reprocessed the 5' RACE reads with MiXCR, giving one entry per CDR3 protein. The sample gives some 710,000 distinct CDR3 sequences, about 46% of which show up once; about a sixth is in the top ten.

The specimen was blood. The chain is built from TRBV5-5 and TRBJ2-1, with D perhaps matching TRBD1 or TRBD2 (6 bases each). This receptor was identified in a man older than 75 in good health. The CDR3 region is CASSLRGDHDEQFF. The CDR3 DNA sequence: TGTGCCAGCAGCCTGAGGGGGGATCACGATGAGCAGTTCTTC.